This TCR beta chain came from a study of cytomegalovirus exposure and HLA in healthy donors. V lost 6 bases and J lost 7; bases outside the gene matches: 3. Germline V gives CDR1 MNHEY, CDR2 SVGAGI. This CDR3 spans 13 amino acids. This clone was recorded only once. The PCR contained 60 Vbeta and 13 Jbeta primers. As handled by the study authors: An analysis that came later counted 70 million to 100 million unique TCR beta chains, around 10 million shared. Using immunoSEQ multiplex PCR, the repertoire was profiled, and TCRdb retains in-frame clones only, with some absent. The V and J calls and clone size were taken over from that table, and D and trimming were inferred from the DNA. The data contain 150,000 to 200,000 clones, roughly 80% of them singletons.

Sequenced material: PBMCs. The clonotype comes from a woman in her 30s in good health and CMV-seropositive. This chain links TRBV6-5 with TRBJ2-1; the match to TRBD1 covers 10 bases. The CDR3 protein is CASRVDRGNEQFF. The CDR3 DNA sequence: TGTGCCAGCAGAGTGGACAGGGGGAATGAGCAGTTCTTC.